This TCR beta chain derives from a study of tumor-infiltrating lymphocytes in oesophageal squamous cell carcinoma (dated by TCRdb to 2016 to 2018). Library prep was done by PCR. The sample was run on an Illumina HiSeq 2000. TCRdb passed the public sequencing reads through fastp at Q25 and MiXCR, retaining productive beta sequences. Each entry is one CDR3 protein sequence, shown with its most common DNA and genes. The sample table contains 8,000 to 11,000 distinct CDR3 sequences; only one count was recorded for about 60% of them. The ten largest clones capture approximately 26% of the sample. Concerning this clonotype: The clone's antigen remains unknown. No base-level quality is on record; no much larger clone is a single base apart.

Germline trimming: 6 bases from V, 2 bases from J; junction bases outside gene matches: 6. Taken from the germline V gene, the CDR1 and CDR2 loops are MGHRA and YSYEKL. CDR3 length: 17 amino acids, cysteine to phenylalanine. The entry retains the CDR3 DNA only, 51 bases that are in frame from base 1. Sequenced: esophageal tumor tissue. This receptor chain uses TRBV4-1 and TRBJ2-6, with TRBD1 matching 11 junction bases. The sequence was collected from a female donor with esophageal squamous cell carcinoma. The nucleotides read TGCGCCAGCAGTTCCGGGACAGGGGGAGCTGGGGCCAACGTCCTGACTTTC. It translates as CASSSGTGGAGANVLTF.